A selection of T cell receptor beta chains follows, all from one sample in a study of shared clonotypes between healthy human individuals. Profiling relied on immunoSEQ multiplex PCR, and the TCRdb table lists in-frame clones only, not all of them. Of hundreds of thousands of clones in the sample, 95% to 97% are singletons; the top ten hold 0.11%. The sequenced material came from naive CD8+ T cells sorted from blood. These receptors were collected from a woman aged 30 to 39 in good health. The CDR3 runs from the conserved cysteine through the conserved F or W. D genes are given only for firm matches. Some rows mark clone size as missing; the rest say once, few, many or name a class of expanded clone.

TRBJ1-1	NA	14	TRBV13	NA	CASSLAGVGTEAFF	TGTGCCAGCAGCTTAGCGGGGGTTGGCACTGAAGCTTTCTTT
TRBJ2-7	NA	15	TRBV9	TRBD2	CASSPRTSGSYEQYF	TGTGCCAGCAGCCCGCGGACTAGCGGCTCCTACGAGCAGTACTTC
TRBJ2-3	NA	14	TRBV5-5	NA	CASRQKTDTDTQYF	TGTGCCAGCAGACAGAAAACAGACACAGATACGCAGTATTTT
TRBJ2-3	NA	20	TRBV30	TRBD1	CAWSRHIGDREMFSTDTQYF	TGTGCCTGGAGTAGGCATATAGGGGACAGGGAGATGTTTAGCACAGATACGCAGTATTTT
TRBJ1-2	NA	12	TRBV28	NA	CASTGAGYGYTF	TGTGCCAGCACAGGGGCTGGGTATGGCTACACCTTC
TRBJ2-3	once	15	TRBV14	TRBD2	CASSHLAGGTDTQYF	TGTGCCAGCAGCCATCTAGCGGGAGGGACAGATACGCAGTATTTT
TRBJ2-6	NA	18	TRBV21-1	NA	CASSKNLTGSSGANVLTF	TGTGCCAGCAGCAAAAATCTGACAGGGAGCTCTGGGGCCAACGTCCTGACTTTC
TRBJ2-3	NA	14	TRBV10-2	NA	CATAGRAWKDTQYF	TGCGCCACCGCGGGGCGGGCCTGGAAAGATACGCAGTATTTT
TRBJ2-5	NA	15	TRBV7-8	NA	CASSLGPEIQETQYF	TGTGCCAGCAGCTTAGGTCCGGAGATCCAAGAGACCCAGTACTTC
TRBJ2-5	NA	13	TRBV27	TRBD1	CASSGTGRETQYF	TGTGCCAGTTCCGGGACAGGGAGAGAGACCCAGTACTTC
TRBJ1-2	NA	15	TRBV29-1	NA	CSVDSLYRGNYGYTF	TGCAGCGTTGATTCTTTGTACCGGGGAAACTATGGCTACACCTTC
TRBJ2-5	NA	19	TRBV5-6	TRBD1	CASSLGTGGAGGPGETQYF	TGTGCCAGCAGCTTGGGGACAGGGGGCGCGGGAGGGCCTGGTGAGACCCAGTACTTC
TRBJ2-5	NA	11	TRBV7-9	NA	CASSLGPTQYF	TGTGCCAGCAGCTTAGGGCCGACCCAGTACTTC